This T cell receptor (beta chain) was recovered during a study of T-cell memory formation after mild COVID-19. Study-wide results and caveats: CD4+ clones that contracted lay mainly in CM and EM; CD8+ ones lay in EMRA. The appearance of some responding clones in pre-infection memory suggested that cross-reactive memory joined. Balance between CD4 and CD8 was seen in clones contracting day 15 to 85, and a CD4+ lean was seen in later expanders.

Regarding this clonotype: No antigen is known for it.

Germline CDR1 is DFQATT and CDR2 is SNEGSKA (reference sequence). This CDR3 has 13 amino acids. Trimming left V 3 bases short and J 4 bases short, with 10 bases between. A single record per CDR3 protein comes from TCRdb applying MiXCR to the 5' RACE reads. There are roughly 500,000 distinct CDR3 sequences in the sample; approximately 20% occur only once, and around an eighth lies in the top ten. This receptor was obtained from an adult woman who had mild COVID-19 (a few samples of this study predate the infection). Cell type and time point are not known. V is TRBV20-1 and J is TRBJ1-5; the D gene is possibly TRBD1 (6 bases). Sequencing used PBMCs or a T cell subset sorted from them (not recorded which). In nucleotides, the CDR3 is TGCAGTGCTAGCGGACAGCGAAATCAGCCCCAGCATTTT. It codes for CSASGQRNQPQHF.